This entry concerns a single T cell receptor beta chain. TCRdb's copy holds only in-frame clones and misses some; the assay was immunoSEQ multiplex PCR. Found here are 75,000 to 100,000 clones, around 80% of them singletons; the top ten hold nearly 6%. The CDR3 extends over 15 amino acids. Deletions cut 1 base from V and 3 bases from J, with 13 bases between. CDR1 and CDR2 (germline): SGHRS, YFSETQ. PBMC sampling occurred before vaccination, two weeks after the third dose, and at progression. The data are from a study of glioma-infiltrating T cells after dendritic cell vaccination. Material: blood, obtained before dendritic cell vaccination. The TCR sequence derives from a human donor with glioblastoma. This chain connects TRBV5-1 to TRBJ1-1; TRBD1 is a possible D gene (5 bases). The CDR3, as DNA: TGCGCCAGCAGCTTGCGTGGGGCTGGGGACACTGAAGCTTTCTTT. It codes for CASSLRGAGDTEAFF.